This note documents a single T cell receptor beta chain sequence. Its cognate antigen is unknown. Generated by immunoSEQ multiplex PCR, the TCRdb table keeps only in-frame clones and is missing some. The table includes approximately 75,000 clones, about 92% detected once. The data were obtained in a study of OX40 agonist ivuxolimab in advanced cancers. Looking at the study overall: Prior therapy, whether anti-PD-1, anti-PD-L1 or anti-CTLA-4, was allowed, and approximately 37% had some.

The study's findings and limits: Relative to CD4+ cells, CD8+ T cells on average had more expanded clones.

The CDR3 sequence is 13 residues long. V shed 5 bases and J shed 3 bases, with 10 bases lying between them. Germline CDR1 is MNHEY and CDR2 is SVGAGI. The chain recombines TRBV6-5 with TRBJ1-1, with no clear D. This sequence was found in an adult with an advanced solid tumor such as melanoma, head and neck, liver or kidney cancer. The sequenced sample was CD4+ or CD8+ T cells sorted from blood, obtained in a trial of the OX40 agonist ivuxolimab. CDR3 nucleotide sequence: TGTGCCAGCAGTATTGTTAGCTACACTGAAGCTTTCTTT. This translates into CASSIVSYTEAFF.